A single TCR beta chain is shown here with its context. Its target is unknown. This specimen comes from a study of blood T cells in healthy people across ages. J was trimmed by 3 bases and V by 0 bases; bases with no gene match: 9. The CDR3 is 17 residues long. The germline gives CDR1 LGHNA, CDR2 YSLEER. Broader study findings: TCR beta diversity per million T cells fell roughly linearly with age.

With a J-beta primer mix and a sample-barcoded 5' primer, a second PCR ran roughly 6 to 12 cycles. Each CDR3 protein is one row after TCRdb ran MiXCR on the 5' RACE reads. The table has 1 million to 1.2 million distinct CDR3 sequences, 35% to 40% seen once. The sample was blood. This receptor was obtained from a man between 18 and 35 years old in good health. The chain links TRBV4-3 to TRBJ2-3, with TRBD2 matching 7 bases. The CDR3 reads CASSQDGGGIGTDTQYF. For the CDR3, the DNA is TGCGCCAGCAGCCAAGATGGGGGGGGAATTGGGACAGATACGCAGTATTTT.